This TCR beta chain appears in the sequencing data of a study of T-cell memory formation after mild COVID-19. At the level of the study: TCR clusters were mostly donor specific.

This CDR3 has 14 amino acids. The germline gives CDR1 MNHNY, CDR2 SVGAGI (reference sequence). Trimming stripped 3 bases from V and 3 bases from J, with 12 bases between. Notes on the study in general: From day 15 to 85, contracting clones were balanced between CD4 and CD8, whereas later expanders leaned toward CD4+. Second-wave clones reaching peak frequency on day 37 lacked confirmed SARS-CoV-2 specificity. Contracting CD8+ clones were enriched in EMRA, CD4+ mainly in CM and EM.

As for this clonotype: Its antigen is unidentified.

TCRdb itself ran the 5' RACE reads through MiXCR, one entry per CDR3 protein. The data show about 470,000 distinct CDR3 sequences, with more than 20% seen just once and about 12% held by the top ten. The rearrangement uses TRBV6-6 and TRBJ2-7, with TRBD1 as a possible D gene (5 bases). The sample consisted of PBMCs or a T cell subset sorted from them (not recorded which). The TCR was taken from an adult woman who had mild COVID-19 (a few samples of this study predate the infection). Cell type and time point are not known. The DNA for the CDR3 is TGTGCCAGCAGTTATAGGGGTTCCGACTACGAGCAGTACTTC. It codes for CASSYRGSDYEQYF.